One sample yielded the 23 T cell receptor beta chains listed below, sequenced in a study of T cell repertoires in cytomegalovirus infection. TCRdb recomputed calls from the reads with MiXCR, one row per CDR3 protein. The table includes more than 400,000 distinct CDR3 sequences, approximately 25% detected once. Sequences were obtained from PBMCs. These receptors were obtained from a human donor in good health (CMV status not recorded). Some clones in this sample may be carry-over from other donors' samples.

There are a few counts of this clonotype. This chain joins TRBV28 and TRBJ2-4; D might be TRBD2 (7 bases). Germline V gives CDR1 MDHEN, CDR2 SYDVKM. The CDR3 is 17 residues long. V dropped 2 bases and J dropped 8 bases, with 22 bases sitting between them. CDR3 DNA: TGTGCCAGCAGTTTAGGGGGCGGCTGGGGGGGTGAGGACATTCAGTACTTC. It specifies CASSLGGGWGGEDIQYF.

This sequence joins TRBV27 and TRBJ1-2, with 12 bases lining up with TRBD1. The germline CDR1 and CDR2 sequences are MNHEY and SMNVEV (reference sequence). V lost 6 bases, J lost 5 bases, and 16 bases stayed unmatched. The CDR3 covers 18 residues. CDR3 sequence: CASSSLGTGGAGRYGYTF. In DNA form, the CDR3 reads TGTGCCAGCAGCTCACTTGGGACAGGGGGCGCGGGTCGGTATGGCTACACCTTC.

The table lists this clonotype with many counts. The V and J genes are TRBV11-3 and TRBJ2-5; TRBD1 might be the D (5 bases). V lost 2 bases and J lost 2, with 9 bases in between. Looked up from germline, CDR1 is SGHNT and CDR2 is YENEEA. The CDR3 consists of 14 residues. CDR3 protein: CASSLMTAQETQYF. CDR3 coding DNA: TGTGCCAGCAGCTTAATGACAGCTCAAGAGACCCAGTACTTC. Variable domain in full (rest from reference TRBV11-3 and TRBJ2-5): EAGVVQSPRYKIIEKKQPVAFWCNPISGHNTLYWYLQNLGQGPELLIRYENEEAVDDSQLPKDRFSAERLKGVDSTLKIQPAELGDSAVYLCASSLMTAQETQYFGPGTRLLVL.

The chain couples TRBV12-5 to TRBJ1-5; D unresolved. CDR1 is LGHNT, CDR2 FRNRAP, per germline. This CDR3 spans 17 amino acids. Trimming stripped 2 bases from V and 1 base from J, with 15 bases between. CDR3 coding DNA: TGTGCTAGTGGTTTGAGCGCTGGAAGTCAGAGCAATCAGCCCCAGCATTTT. Its translation: CASGLSAGSQSNQPQHF.

This clonotype was found a few times. The chain joins TRBV4-3 to TRBJ1-4; D possibly corresponds to TRBD1 (5 bases). The V and J ends lost 1 base and 4 bases respectively, with 10 bases between them. Germline V CDR1 and CDR2: LGHNA, YSLEER. The CDR3 extends over 15 amino acids. The CDR3 reads CASSQGGNSNEKLFF. CDR3 bases: TGCGCCAGCAGCCAAGGGGGGAACAGTAATGAAAAACTGTTTTTT.

The chain recombines TRBV12-3 or TRBV12-4 with TRBJ1-1; tentatively, D is TRBD1 (6 bases). V gave up 1 base and J gave up 5 bases, with 11 bases separating them. The CDR3 runs 14 residues. Written as DNA, the CDR3 is TGTGCCAGCAGTTTAGGCTCCAGGGGAACTGAAGCTTTCTTT. Its protein product is CASSLGSRGTEAFF.

This chain links TRBV12-3 or TRBV12-4 with TRBJ1-1; 8 nucleotides align to TRBD1. The CDR3 runs 16 residues. V was clipped by 5 bases and J by 1 base; unmatched bases: 9. CDR3 nucleotide sequence: TGTGCCAGCAGTCCCGGGACAGGTCAGGGGAACACTGAAGCTTTCTTT. Translation gives CASSPGTGQGNTEAFF.

This clonotype was detected only a few times. The chain has TRBV6-1 and TRBJ2-1; 9 bases align to TRBD2. Per germline, CDR1 MNHNS and CDR2 SASEGT. The V segment lost 6 bases and the J segment 6 bases; nucleotides outside the gene matches: 9. CDR3 length: 15 residues. The CDR3 DNA reads as TGTGCCAGCAGCGTAGGACTAGCGATCGGCAATGAGCAGTTCTTC. It translates to CASSVGLAIGNEQFF.

The chain has TRBV11-3 and TRBJ2-3, with 11 bases fitting TRBD2. CDR3 size: 17 residues. Germline CDR1 and CDR2: SGHNT and YENEEA. After removal of 3 bases from V and 1 base from J, the junction contained 6 bases not matched to a gene. The CDR3 DNA follows: TGTGCCAGCAGCTTGGGAGCACTAGCGGGGGGCACAGATACGCAGTATTTT. Translating gives CASSLGALAGGTDTQYF. The full variable domain, its missing parts supplied by reference TRBV11-3 and TRBJ2-3, is EAGVVQSPRYKIIEKKQPVAFWCNPISGHNTLYWYLQNLGQGPELLIRYENEEAVDDSQLPKDRFSAERLKGVDSTLKIQPAELGDSAVYLCASSLGALAGGTDTQYFGPGTRLTVL.

This clonotype occurred a few times. V usage is TRBV19 and J usage is TRBJ2-1; D unclear. CDR1 is LNHDA and CDR2 is SQIVND in the germline V gene (reference sequence). This CDR3 spans 12 amino acids. The germline V and J ends were trimmed by 4 bases and 8 bases, with 9 bases remaining between them. The CDR3 is CASSNHRDEQFF. The DNA of the CDR3 is TGTGCCAGTAGTAATCACCGCGATGAGCAGTTCTTC.

This clonotype was counted many times. The chain employs TRBV7-2 and TRBJ1-4, with TRBD1 matching over 7 bases. Germline trimming cut 6 bases from V and 3 bases from J; bases unmatched to any gene: 7. Germline values: CDR1 SGHTA, CDR2 FQGNSA. The CDR3 loop spans 15 amino acids. The CDR3 here is CASSQAGGSNEKLFF. The CDR3 DNA follows: TGTGCCAGCAGTCAAGCAGGGGGATCTAATGAAAAACTGTTTTTT.

A few counts support this clonotype. The rearrangement uses TRBV27 and TRBJ1-4; 8 nucleotides align to TRBD1. The CDR3 sequence is 13 residues long. After removal of 5 bases from V and 8 bases from J, the junction contained 4 bases not matched to a gene. Germline V lookup: CDR1 MNHEY, CDR2 SMNVEV (reference sequence). DNA for the CDR3: TGTGCCAGCAGTCCCCGGACAGGGGAAAAACTGTTTTTT. This encodes CASSPRTGEKLFF. The complete variable domain, with remaining parts taken from reference TRBV27 and TRBJ1-4, reads EAQVTQNPRYLITVTGKKLTVTCSQNMNHEYMSWYRQDPGLGLRQIYYSMNVEVTDKGDVPEGYKVSRKEKRNFPLILESPSPNQTSLYFCASSPRTGEKLFFGSGTQLSVL.

The genes are TRBV4-2 and TRBJ2-5; TRBD1 is a possible D gene (6 bases). The CDR3 sequence is 17 residues long. V lost 0 bases and J 4 bases, leaving 18 bases between the germline ends. Looked up from germline, CDR1 is LGHNA and CDR2 is YNFKEQ. In DNA form, the CDR3 reads TGTGCCAGCAGCCAAGAGGGACATACCCCTATACCAGAGACCCAGTACTTC. This translates into CASSQEGHTPIPETQYF.

This chain uses TRBV20-1 with TRBJ2-5; D is undetermined. The CDR3 has 14 amino acids. CDR1 is DFQATT, CDR2 SNEGSKA, per germline (reference sequence). V shed 0 bases and J shed 1 base, with 9 bases lying between them. In DNA, the CDR3 is TGCAGTGCTAGAGATTCGAGGACCCAAGAGACCCAGTACTTC. Its protein product is CSARDSRTQETQYF.

This clonotype was seen only a few times. V usage is TRBV4-1 and J usage is TRBJ2-5; D is possibly TRBD2 (6 bases). The CDR3 length is 15 residues. The germline V gene encodes CDR1 MGHRA and CDR2 YSYEKL. Trimming pared 0 bases from V and 2 bases from J, leaving 10 bases between. In DNA form, the CDR3 reads TGCGCCAGCAGCCAAGAACGGGGGAGGCAAGAGACCCAGTACTTC. It specifies CASSQERGRQETQYF.

This clonotype has more than one count but fewer than ten. This rearrangement joins TRBV6-2 or TRBV6-3 to TRBJ2-7; 7 bases agree with TRBD1. Germline CDR1 reads MNHEY; CDR2 reads SVGEGT. The CDR3 has 20 amino acids. After removal of 0 bases from V and 3 bases from J, the junction contained 20 bases not matched to a gene. In DNA, the CDR3 is TGTGCCAGCAGTTACTCTAAACAAAAAACAGGGGCCTCAGAGGACTACGAGCAGTACTTC. This translates into CASSYSKQKTGASEDYEQYF.

This chain uses TRBV2 with TRBJ2-1; possible D gene TRBD2, 6 bases. Germline V CDR1 and CDR2: SNHLY, FYNNEI. V lost 6 bases to trimming and J lost 5 bases, with 20 bases between them. The CDR3 has 16 residues. This CDR3 reads CASSRWGSGDDNEQFF. DNA of the CDR3: TGTGCCAGCAGCCGTTGGGGTAGCGGCGACGACAATGAGCAGTTCTTC.

The chain joins TRBV19 to TRBJ1-1, with D maybe TRBD1 (6 bases). This CDR3 is 15 amino acids long. Germline V gene sequence: CDR1 LNHDA, CDR2 SQIVND (reference sequence). Trimming left V 5 bases short and J 0 bases short, with 13 bases between. Here the CDR3 DNA reads TGTGCCAGTAGTCGGACAGACAGCCTGAACACTGAAGCTTTCTTT. This translates into CASSRTDSLNTEAFF.

The rearrangement joins TRBV19 to TRBJ1-1, with D possibly matching TRBD1 (5 bases). CDR3 length: 12 amino acids. V was trimmed by 7 bases and J by 4 bases, leaving 10 bases between them. Germline lookup yields CDR1 LNHDA and CDR2 SQIVND (reference sequence). This CDR3 reads CASTGRGTEAFF. CDR3 nucleotide sequence: TGTGCCAGTACAGGGCGAGGCACTGAAGCTTTCTTT.

This clonotype was seen many times. The chain has TRBV7-2 and TRBJ1-5, with a weak D call TRBD1 (6 bases). Trimming stripped 5 bases from V and 12 bases from J, with 17 bases between. Per germline, CDR1 SGHTA and CDR2 FQGNSA. This CDR3 spans 13 amino acids. The CDR3 loop reads CASSPTVWDNQHF. As DNA, the CDR3 is TGTGCCAGCAGCCCTACCGTCTGGGACAACCAGCATTTT.

This clonotype has at least ten counts. The V gene is TRBV6-2 or TRBV6-3, the J gene TRBJ1-1, with D possibly TRBD1 on 5 matching bases. The germline V gene has CDR1 MNHEY and CDR2 SVGEGT. The CDR3 spans 14 residues. V was trimmed by 0 bases and J by 1 base, leaving 6 bases between them. The CDR3 loop is CASSYSTANTEAFF. DNA for the CDR3: TGTGCCAGCAGTTACTCGACAGCGAACACTGAAGCTTTCTTT.

This rearrangement joins TRBV2 to TRBJ1-5; no clear D gene. Trimming pared 3 bases from V and 7 bases from J, leaving 16 bases between. This CDR3 region has 15 residues. CDR1 and CDR2 from the germline V gene are SNHLY and FYNNEI. The CDR3 protein is CASSDPNGVEQPQHF. For the CDR3, the DNA is TGTGCCAGCAGTGACCCTAACGGGGTAGAGCAGCCCCAGCATTTT.

V usage is TRBV19 and J usage is TRBJ1-6; tentative D call: TRBD1 (5 bases). The ends were cut back, 5 bases at V and 10 bases at J, with 15 bases in the middle. The CDR3 has 14 residues. Germline-derived CDR1 and CDR2 are LNHDA and SQIVND (reference sequence). The CDR3 DNA follows: TGTGCCAGTAGTCTTAGGGGACTTGGATCACCCCTCCACTTT. This gives the protein CASSLRGLGSPLHF.